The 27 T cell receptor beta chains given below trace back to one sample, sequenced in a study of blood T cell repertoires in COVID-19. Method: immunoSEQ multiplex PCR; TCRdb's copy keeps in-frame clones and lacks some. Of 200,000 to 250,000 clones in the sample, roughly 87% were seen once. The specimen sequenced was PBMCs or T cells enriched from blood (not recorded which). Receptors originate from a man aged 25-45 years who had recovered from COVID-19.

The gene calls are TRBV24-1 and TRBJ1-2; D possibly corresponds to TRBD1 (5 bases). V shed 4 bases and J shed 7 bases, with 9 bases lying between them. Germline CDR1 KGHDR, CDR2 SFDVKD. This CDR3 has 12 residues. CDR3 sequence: CATSEGAGGYTF. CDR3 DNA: TGTGCCACCAGTGAAGGGGCTGGTGGCTACACCTTC.

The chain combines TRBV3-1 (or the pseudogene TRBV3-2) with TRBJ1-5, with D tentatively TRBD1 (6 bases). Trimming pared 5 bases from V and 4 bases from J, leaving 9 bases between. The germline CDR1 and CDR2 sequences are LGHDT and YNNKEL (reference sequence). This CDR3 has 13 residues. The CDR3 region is CASSSQGNQPQHF. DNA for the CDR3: TGTGCCAGCAGCTCCCAGGGGAATCAGCCCCAGCATTTT.

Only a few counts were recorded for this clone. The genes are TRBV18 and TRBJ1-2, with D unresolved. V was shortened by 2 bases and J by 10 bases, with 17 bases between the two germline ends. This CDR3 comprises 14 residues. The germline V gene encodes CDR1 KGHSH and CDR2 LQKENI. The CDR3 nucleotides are TGTGCCAGCTCACCAATGGGTCCACAAGGAGACTACACCTTC. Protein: CASSPMGPQGDYTF.

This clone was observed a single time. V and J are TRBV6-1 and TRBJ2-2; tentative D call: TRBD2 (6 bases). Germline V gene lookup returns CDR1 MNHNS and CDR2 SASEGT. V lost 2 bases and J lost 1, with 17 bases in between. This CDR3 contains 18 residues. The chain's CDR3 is CASSERRDGTLNTGELFF. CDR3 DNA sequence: TGTGCCAGCAGTGAACGGAGGGACGGGACCCTGAACACCGGGGAGCTGTTTTTT.

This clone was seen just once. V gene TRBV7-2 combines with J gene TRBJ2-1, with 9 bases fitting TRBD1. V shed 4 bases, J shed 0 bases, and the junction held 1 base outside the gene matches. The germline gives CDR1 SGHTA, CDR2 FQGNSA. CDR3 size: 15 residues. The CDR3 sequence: CASSSGQGSYNEQFF. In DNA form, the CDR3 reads TGTGCCAGCAGCTCGGGACAGGGCTCCTACAATGAGCAGTTCTTC.

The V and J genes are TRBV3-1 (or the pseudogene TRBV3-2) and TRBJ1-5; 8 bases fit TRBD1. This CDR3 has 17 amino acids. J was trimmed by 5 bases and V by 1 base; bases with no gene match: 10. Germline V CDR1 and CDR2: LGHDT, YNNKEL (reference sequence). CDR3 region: CASSQGLGQGWDQPQHF. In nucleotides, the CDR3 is TGTGCCAGCAGCCAAGGCTTAGGACAGGGATGGGATCAGCCCCAGCATTTT.

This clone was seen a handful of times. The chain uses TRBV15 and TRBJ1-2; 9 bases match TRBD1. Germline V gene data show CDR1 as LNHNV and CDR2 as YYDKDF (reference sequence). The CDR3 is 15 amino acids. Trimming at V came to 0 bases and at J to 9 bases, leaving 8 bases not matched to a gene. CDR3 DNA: TGTGCCACCAGCAGAGACCAGGACAGGGGAAGAAGCTACACCTTC. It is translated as CATSRDQDRGRSYTF.

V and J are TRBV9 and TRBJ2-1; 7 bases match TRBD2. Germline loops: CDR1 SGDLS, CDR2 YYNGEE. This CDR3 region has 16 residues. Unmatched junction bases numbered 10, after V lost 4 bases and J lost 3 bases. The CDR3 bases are TGTGCCAGCAGCCCCTTCGGCGGGAGAGGCTACAATGAGCAGTTCTTC. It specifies CASSPFGGRGYNEQFF.

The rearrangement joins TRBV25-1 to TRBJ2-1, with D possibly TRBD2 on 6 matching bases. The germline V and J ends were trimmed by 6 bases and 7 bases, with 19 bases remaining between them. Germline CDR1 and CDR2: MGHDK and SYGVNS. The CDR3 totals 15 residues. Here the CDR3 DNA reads TGTGCCAGCAGCCTAGGGACTGCTGGGAAAAATGAGCAGTTCTTC. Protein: CASSLGTAGKNEQFF.

CDR3: CASSYSSGAGNTIYF. CDR3 in DNA: TGTGCCAGCAGTTACTCGTCCGGAGCTGGAAACACCATATATTTT. The chain combines TRBV6-5 with TRBJ1-3; D unresolved. V lost 0 bases to trimming and J lost 2 bases, with 8 bases between them. The CDR3 runs to 15 residues. Germline lookup yields CDR1 MNHEY and CDR2 SVGAGI.

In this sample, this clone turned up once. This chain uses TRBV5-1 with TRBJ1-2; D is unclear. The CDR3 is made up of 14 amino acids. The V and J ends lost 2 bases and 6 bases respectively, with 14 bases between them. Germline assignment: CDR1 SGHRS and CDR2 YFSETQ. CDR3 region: CASSLMRGWDGYTF. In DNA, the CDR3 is TGCGCCAGCAGCTTAATGCGGGGTTGGGATGGCTACACCTTC.

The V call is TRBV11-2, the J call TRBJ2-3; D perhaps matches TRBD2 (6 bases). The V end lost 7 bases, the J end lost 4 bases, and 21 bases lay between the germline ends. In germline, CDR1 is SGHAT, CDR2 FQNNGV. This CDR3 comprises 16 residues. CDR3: CASTRSPGTLADTQYF. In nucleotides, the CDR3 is TGTGCCAGCACCAGAAGCCCCGGGACTTTAGCAGATACGCAGTATTTT.

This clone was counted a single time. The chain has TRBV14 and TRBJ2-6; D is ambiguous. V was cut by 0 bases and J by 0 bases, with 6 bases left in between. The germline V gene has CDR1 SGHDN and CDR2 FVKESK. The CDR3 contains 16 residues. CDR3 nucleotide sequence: TGTGCCAGCAGCCAAGATCCCCACTCTGGGGCCAACGTCCTGACTTTC. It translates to CASSQDPHSGANVLTF.

The CDR3 DNA reads as TGTGCCAGCAGTCCCAGACAGGGTTGGTACGAGCAGTACTTC. Its translation: CASSPRQGWYEQYF. This chain joins TRBV27 and TRBJ2-7, with TRBD1 matching over 7 bases. The CDR3 loop spans 14 amino acids. The ends lost 5 bases at V and 4 bases at J; junction bases unmatched: 8. The V gene's germline CDR1 is MNHEY and CDR2 SMNVEV (reference sequence).

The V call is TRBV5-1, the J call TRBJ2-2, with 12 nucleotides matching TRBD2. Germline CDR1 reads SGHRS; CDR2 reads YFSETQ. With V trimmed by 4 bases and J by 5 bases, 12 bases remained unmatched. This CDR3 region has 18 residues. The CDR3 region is CASSQLLAGGPLTGELFF. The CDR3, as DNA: TGCGCCAGCAGCCAACTGCTAGCGGGAGGGCCTTTAACCGGGGAGCTGTTTTTT.

The CDR3 nucleotides are TGTGCCAGCAGCCCTAGGTCAGCGGAAACACGGAACACCGGGGAGCTGTTTTTT. It translates to CASSPRSAETRNTGELFF. This rearrangement joins TRBV7-9 to TRBJ2-2, with D perhaps matching TRBD2 (5 bases). Trimming cost V 5 bases and J 1 base, with 20 bases left between them. This CDR3 comprises 18 residues. CDR1 is SEHNR and CDR2 is FQNEAQ in the germline V gene (reference sequence).

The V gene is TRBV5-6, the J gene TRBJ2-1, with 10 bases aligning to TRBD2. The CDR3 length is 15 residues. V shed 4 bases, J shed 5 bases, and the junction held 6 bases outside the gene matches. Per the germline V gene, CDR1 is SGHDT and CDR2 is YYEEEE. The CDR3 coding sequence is TGTGCCAGCAGCAAGCTAGCGGGGGCGAACAATGAGCAGTTCTTC. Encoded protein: CASSKLAGANNEQFF.

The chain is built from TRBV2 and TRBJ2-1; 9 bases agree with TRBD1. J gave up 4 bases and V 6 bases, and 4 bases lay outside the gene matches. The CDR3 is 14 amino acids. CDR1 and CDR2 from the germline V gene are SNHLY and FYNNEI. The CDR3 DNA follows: TGTGCCAGCAGAGCCGGGACAGGGTACAATGAGCAGTTCTTC. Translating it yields CASRAGTGYNEQFF.

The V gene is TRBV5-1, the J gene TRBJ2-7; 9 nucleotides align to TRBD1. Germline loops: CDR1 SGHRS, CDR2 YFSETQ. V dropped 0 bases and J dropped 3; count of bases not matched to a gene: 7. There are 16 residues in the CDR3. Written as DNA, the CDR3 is TGCGCCAGCAGCTTGGCCCCCGGGACAGGGAACTACGAGCAGTACTTC. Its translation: CASSLAPGTGNYEQYF.

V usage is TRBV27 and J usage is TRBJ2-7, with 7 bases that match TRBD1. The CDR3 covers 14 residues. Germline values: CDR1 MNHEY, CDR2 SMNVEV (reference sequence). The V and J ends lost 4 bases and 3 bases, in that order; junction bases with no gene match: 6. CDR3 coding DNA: TGTGCCAGCAGTTCCAGGGGGTCTGTCTACGAGCAGTACTTC. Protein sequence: CASSSRGSVYEQYF.

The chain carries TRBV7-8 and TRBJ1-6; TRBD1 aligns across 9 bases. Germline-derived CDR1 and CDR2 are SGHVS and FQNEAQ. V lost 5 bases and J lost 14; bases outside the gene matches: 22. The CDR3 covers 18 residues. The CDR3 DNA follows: TGTGCCAGCAGCCCGCCTAGGGCTTCGAGGACAGGGGCAAATTCCCTCCACTTT. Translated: CASSPPRASRTGANSLHF.

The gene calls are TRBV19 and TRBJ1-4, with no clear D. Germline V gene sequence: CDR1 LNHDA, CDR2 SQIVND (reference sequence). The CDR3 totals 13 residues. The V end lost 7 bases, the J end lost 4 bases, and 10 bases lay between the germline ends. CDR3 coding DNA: TGTGCCAGTAAGCCAGGCGATAATGAAAAACTGTTTTTT. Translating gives CASKPGDNEKLFF.

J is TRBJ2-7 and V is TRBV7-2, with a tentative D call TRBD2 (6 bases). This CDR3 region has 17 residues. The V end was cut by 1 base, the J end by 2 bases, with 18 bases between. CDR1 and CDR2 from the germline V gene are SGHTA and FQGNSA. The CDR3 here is CASSLGTGGASPYEQYF. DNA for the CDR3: TGTGCCAGCAGCTTAGGAACGGGCGGGGCGTCGCCCTACGAGCAGTACTTC.

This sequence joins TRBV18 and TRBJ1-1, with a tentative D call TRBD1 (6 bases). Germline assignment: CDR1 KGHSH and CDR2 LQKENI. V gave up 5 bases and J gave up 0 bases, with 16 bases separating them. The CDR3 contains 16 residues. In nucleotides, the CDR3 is TGTGCCAGCTCAGCTTTCAGGGGTTCCGTGAACACTGAAGCTTTCTTT. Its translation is CASSAFRGSVNTEAFF.

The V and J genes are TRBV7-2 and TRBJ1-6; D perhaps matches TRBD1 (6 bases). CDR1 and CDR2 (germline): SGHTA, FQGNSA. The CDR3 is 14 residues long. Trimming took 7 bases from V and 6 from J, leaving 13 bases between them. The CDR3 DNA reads TGTGCCAGCAAAATAAGGGGGATTAATTCACCCCTCCACTTT. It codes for CASKIRGINSPLHF.

Written as DNA, the CDR3 is TGTGCCAGCAGCTTCGACAGGGTAGGAGGCTACACCTTC. It encodes CASSFDRVGGYTF. The chain couples TRBV5-4 to TRBJ1-2, with 7 bases fitting TRBD1. Per germline, CDR1 SGHNT and CDR2 YYREEE (reference sequence). Trimming cost V 2 bases and J 8 bases; bases outside gene matches: 6. The CDR3 runs 13 residues.

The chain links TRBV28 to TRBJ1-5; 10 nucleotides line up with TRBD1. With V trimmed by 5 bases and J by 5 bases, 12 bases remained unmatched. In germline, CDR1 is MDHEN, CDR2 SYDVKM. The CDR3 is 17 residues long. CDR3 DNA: TGTGCCAGCAGTCCAACTCTATCCGGGACAGGGGATCAGCCCCAGCATTTT. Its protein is CASSPTLSGTGDQPQHF.